The rows below give T cell receptor beta chains drawn from one sample of a study of cytomegalovirus exposure and HLA in healthy donors. Repertoires were generated with immunoSEQ multiplex PCR, while TCRdb's copy carries only in-frame clones and drops some. The sample yields some 200,000 clones, roughly three quarters seen once. Sample: PBMCs. The origin of the receptors is a male donor in good health and CMV-seropositive. Each CDR3 is given with its conserved first and last residue. The D gene is left open where the match is weak. For some rows the clone size is stated as once, few or many, or as a class when expanded; others skip it.

D gene	V gene	clone size	J gene	CDR3 protein	CDR3 DNA
-	TRBV6-4	-	TRBJ2-4	CASSDSRPLAKNIQYF	TGTGCCAGCAGTGATTCTAGACCACTAGCCAAAAACATTCAGTACTTC
-	TRBV6-6	-	TRBJ1-3	CASSLARSGNTIYF	TGTGCCAGCAGCCTAGCACGGTCTGGAAACACCATATATTTT
-	TRBV12-5	-	TRBJ2-7	CASGPCEQYF	TGTGCTAGTGGCCCTTGCGAGCAGTACTTC
TRBD2	TRBV14	-	TRBJ2-4	CASSQIAGDLAKNIQYF	TGTGCCAGCAGCCAAATAGCGGGCGACCTAGCCAAAAACATTCAGTACTTC
TRBD1	TRBV13	once	TRBJ2-5	CASSLKTGAQETQYF	TGTGCCAGCAGCCTGAAGACAGGGGCGCAAGAGACCCAGTACTTC
-	TRBV5-1	few	TRBJ2-7	CASSLGQNPSSYEQYF	TGCGCCAGCAGCTTGGGACAGAACCCATCGTCCTACGAGCAGTACTTC
TRBD1	TRBV5-3	-	TRBJ2-7	CARSLEGTGGMDEQYF	TGTGCCAGAAGCTTGGAAGGGACAGGGGGGATGGACGAGCAGTACTTC
TRBD1	TRBV6-5	-	TRBJ2-7	CASSRTGEAYEQYF	TGTGCCAGCAGCCGGACAGGGGAGGCCTACGAGCAGTACTTC
-	TRBV11-2	-	TRBJ2-1	CASSSTTYNEQFF	TGTGCCAGCAGCTCCACTACTTACAATGAGCAGTTCTTC
TRBD1	TRBV6-5	-	TRBJ1-4	CASSSTGEEKLFF	TGTGCCAGCAGTTCGACAGGGGAGGAAAAACTGTTTTTT
TRBD2	TRBV13	-	TRBJ2-1	CASSLVAGGRDNEQFF	TGTGCCAGCAGCTTAGTGGCGGGGGGGCGAGACAATGAGCAGTTCTTC
-	TRBV7-2	-	TRBJ1-1	CASRNRGGTEAFF	TGTGCCAGTAGGAACCGGGGGGGTACTGAAGCTTTCTTT
-	TRBV19	few	TRBJ1-1	CASSKGRDTEAFF	TGTGCCAGTAGTAAGGGCAGGGACACTGAAGCTTTCTTT
-	TRBV6-5	few	TRBJ1-1	CASSYWGGETEAFF	TGTGCCAGCAGTTATTGGGGGGGGGAAACTGAAGCTTTCTTT
TRBD1	TRBV18	-	TRBJ1-2	CASSPPNRGQFNGYTF	TGTGCCAGCTCACCGCCCAACAGGGGGCAATTTAATGGCTACACCTTC
TRBD2	TRBV11-2	once	TRBJ2-1	CASSLDWGSGGAIDNEQFF	TGTGCCAGCAGCTTAGATTGGGGTAGCGGGGGGGCCATCGACAATGAGCAGTTCTTC
-	TRBV14	-	TRBJ1-1	CASSQGVNTEAFF	TGTGCCAGCAGCCAAGGAGTGAACACTGAAGCTTTCTTT
-	TRBV5-1	once	TRBJ2-2	CASSPPHNTGELFF	TGCGCCAGCAGCCCCCCCCATAACACCGGGGAGCTGTTTTTT
-	TRBV5-4	-	TRBJ1-6	CASSFGGSYNSPLHF	TGTGCCAGCAGCTTCGGGGGTTCCTATAATTCACCCCTCCACTTT
-	TRBV2	-	TRBJ2-5	CASSRQAETQYF	TGTGCCAGCTCCCGACAGGCAGAGACCCAGTACTTC
TRBD1	TRBV5-4	-	TRBJ1-5	CASSLDRVGQPQHF	TGTGCCAGCAGTCTCGACAGGGTGGGTCAGCCCCAGCATTTT
-	TRBV6-5	-	TRBJ1-5	CASSLAGGQPQHF	TGTGCCAGCAGTTTGGCGGGCGGTCAGCCCCAGCATTTT
TRBD1	TRBV4-3	-	TRBJ1-1	CASSPGTGRNTEAFF	TGCGCCAGCAGCCCAGGGACAGGGCGAAACACTGAAGCTTTCTTT
TRBD1	TRBV6-1	-	TRBJ1-5	CASSGSGQGRGSNQPQHF	TGTGCCAGCAGTGGGAGTGGACAGGGACGGGGGAGCAATCAGCCCCAGCATTTT
-	TRBV7-9	once	TRBJ2-7	CASSSPRSGDPHEQYF	TGTGCCAGCAGCTCACCCCGGTCGGGGGACCCCCACGAGCAGTACTTC
-	TRBV9	-	TRBJ2-2	CASSTQGGRTGELFF	TGTGCCAGCAGCACCCAGGGAGGAAGAACCGGGGAGCTGTTTTTT
TRBD1	TRBV19	few	TRBJ1-2	CASSIGAGGSYGYTF	TGTGCCAGTAGTATAGGCGCAGGGGGCAGCTATGGCTACACCTTC
-	TRBV6-5	-	TRBJ2-7	CATQPGVFAGSEQYF	TGTGCCACTCAACCCGGGGTCTTCGCCGGAAGCGAGCAGTACTTC
TRBD1	TRBV27	-	TRBJ2-3	CATRQGQKADTQYF	TGTGCCACCCGACAGGGACAAAAAGCAGATACGCAGTATTTT
-	TRBV30	-	TRBJ1-3	CAWIVGAAGNTIYF	TGTGCCTGGATAGTAGGGGCAGCTGGAAACACCATATATTTT
-	TRBV28	-	TRBJ1-2	CASSFAYHGYTF	TGTGCCAGCAGCTTCGCCTACCATGGCTACACCTTC
TRBD1	TRBV7-3	few	TRBJ2-7	CASSPSGTGAYEQYF	TGTGCCAGCAGCCCATCCGGGACAGGGGCCTACGAGCAGTACTTC
TRBD2	TRBV19	-	TRBJ2-1	CASSLLLAGGVDEQFF	TGTGCCAGTAGCCTGTTACTAGCGGGGGGGGTCGATGAGCAGTTCTTC
TRBD2	TRBV7-9	-	TRBJ2-7	CASSTDSGVSSYEQYF	TGTGCCAGCAGTACCGATAGCGGGGTATCCTCCTACGAGCAGTACTTC
-	TRBV7-2	-	TRBJ1-2	CASSSDSSGNYGYTF	TGTGCCAGCAGTTCCGACAGCTCCGGTAACTATGGCTACACCTTC
TRBD1	TRBV4-2	-	TRBJ1-5	CASSPQGGFSNQPQHF	TGTGCCAGCAGCCCCCAGGGGGGTTTTAGCAATCAGCCCCAGCATTTT
TRBD2	TRBV6-1	-	TRBJ2-3	CASIGLAGSTDTQYF	TGTGCCAGCATCGGACTAGCGGGGTCGACAGATACGCAGTATTTT
TRBD2	TRBV7-2	-	TRBJ2-7	CASSLVAGGSYEQYF	TGTGCCAGCAGCTTAGTGGCGGGAGGGTCCTACGAGCAGTACTTC
TRBD2	TRBV6-4	few	TRBJ2-3	CASSSGSLGTDTQYF	TGTGCCAGCTCTAGCGGGAGCTTAGGGACAGATACGCAGTATTTT
-	TRBV4-1	-	TRBJ1-1	CASSTGVLNTEAFF	TGCGCCAGCAGCACCGGGGTTTTGAACACTGAAGCTTTCTTT
-	TRBV18	-	TRBJ2-1	CASSPQYNEQFF	TGTGCCAGCTCACCCCAGTACAATGAGCAGTTCTTC
TRBD2	TRBV19	-	TRBJ2-5	CASSTTSGRLRYQETQYF	TGTGCCAGTAGTACGACTAGCGGGAGACTTAGGTACCAAGAGACCCAGTACTTC
-	TRBV6-5	-	TRBJ1-2	CASSYRDKGYTF	TGTGCCAGCAGTTACAGGGACAAGGGCTACACCTTC
TRBD1	TRBV27	-	TRBJ1-3	CASSLRPGTGNTIYF	TGTGCCAGCAGTTTACGTCCCGGGACAGGGAACACCATATATTTT
TRBD2	TRBV27	-	TRBJ2-7	CASRLAGATHEQYF	TGTGCCAGCAGGCTAGCGGGAGCGACCCACGAGCAGTACTTC
TRBD2	TRBV9	-	TRBJ2-3	CASSVTSGITDTQYF	TGTGCCAGCAGCGTTACTAGCGGGATAACAGATACGCAGTATTTT
-	TRBV9	-	TRBJ2-2	CASSVGRAGLGTGELFF	TGTGCCAGCAGCGTAGGGCGGGCGGGCTTGGGTACCGGGGAGCTGTTTTTT
-	TRBV5-4	-	TRBJ2-6	CASSPGTSSGANVLTF	TGTGCCAGCAGCCCGGGGACAAGCTCTGGGGCCAACGTCCTGACTTTC
-	TRBV9	-	TRBJ2-1	CASSVLSISYNEQFF	TGTGCCAGCAGCGTTCTTAGCATCTCCTACAATGAGCAGTTCTTC
TRBD1	TRBV28	-	TRBJ2-7	CASRSGQAAYEQYF	TGTGCCAGCAGGTCGGGACAGGCTGCCTACGAGCAGTACTTC
-	TRBV11-3	-	TRBJ2-7	CASSPRGAHEQYF	TGTGCCAGCAGCCCCCGGGGGGCCCACGAGCAGTACTTC
TRBD2	TRBV7-6	-	TRBJ2-1	CASSLAGLAGKGEQFF	TGTGCCAGCAGCTTAGCAGGACTAGCGGGGAAGGGTGAGCAGTTCTTC
TRBD1	TRBV6-5	-	TRBJ2-2	CASRDREIGELFF	TGTGCCAGCAGGGACAGGGAAATCGGGGAGCTGTTTTTT